This T cell receptor beta chain was profiled in a study of early T cells in non-severe SARS-CoV-2 infection. The wider study: With bulk RNA from unsorted whole blood as input, sequencing yielded unpaired chains. Findings of the study overall: Matching against VDJdb likely underestimated virus-specific expansions, favoring anti-spike CD8.

Unique molecular identifiers (one per individual cDNA molecule) were attached. Using its own MiXCR run on the 5' RACE reads, TCRdb lists one record per CDR3 protein. The sample includes about 46,000 distinct CDR3 sequences, approximately 5.9% of them seen just once. Between the trimmed V and J ends, which lost 0 bases and 3 bases, there was a span of 8 bases. Germline V CDR1 and CDR2: LNHNV, YYDKDF (reference sequence). There are 14 residues in the CDR3. This clonotype occurred many times. What it binds is not known. The genes are TRBV15 and TRBJ1-2; no firm D call. The sample in question was whole blood, obtained at baseline. The receptor's source is an adult who was a healthcare worker with PCR-confirmed SARS-CoV-2 infection or an uninfected control (not recorded which). Written as DNA, the CDR3 is TGTGCCACCAGCAGAGAAGTCCCTGACTATGGCTACACCTTC. This codes for CATSREVPDYGYTF.